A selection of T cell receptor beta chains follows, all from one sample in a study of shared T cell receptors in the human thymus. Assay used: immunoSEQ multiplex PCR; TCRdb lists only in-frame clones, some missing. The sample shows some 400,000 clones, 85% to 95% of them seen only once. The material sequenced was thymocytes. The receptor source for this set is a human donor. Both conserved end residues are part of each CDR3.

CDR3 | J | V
CATSRRVGDTVVGYTF | TRBJ1-2 | TRBV15
CASSLWATEGPEANTGELFF | TRBJ2-2 | TRBV5-1
CASSQGSGGPGAYITQYF | TRBJ2-3 | TRBV4-1
CASSLSGSGTANYGYTF | TRBJ1-2 | TRBV7-9
CASSPDRDEQYF | TRBJ2-7 | TRBV5-6
CASSLGQAPDTEAFF | TRBJ1-1 | TRBV7-8
CASSSLGQGRSYGYTF | TRBJ1-2 | TRBV11-2
CASSVVRFYSNQPQHF | TRBJ1-5 | TRBV9
CASSKVPGQGDQPQHF | TRBJ1-5 | TRBV21-1
CASNNNTDTQYF | TRBJ2-3 | TRBV19
CASSRGGGTYSNQPQHF | TRBJ1-5 | TRBV28
CASSLERGPLYEQYF | NA | TRBV7-9
CASSLDSQETQYF | TRBJ2-5 | TRBV5-1
CASSRRLSGTSTDTQYF | TRBJ2-3 | TRBV27
CASIPSRSLQGSSYEQYF | TRBJ2-7 | TRBV7-9
CASSPAPRDRGYLSYEQYF | TRBJ2-7 | TRBV7-3
CASRIRAGVGTDTQYF | TRBJ2-3 | TRBV27
CASSRYRTGEGMNTEAFF | TRBJ1-1 | TRBV7-4
CASSRAGSKNIQYF | TRBJ2-4 | TRBV23-1
CASSGLAGSSYEQYF | TRBJ2-7 | TRBV19
CASSHTGKETQYF | TRBJ2-5 | TRBV18
CASPLGRDSGYTF | TRBJ1-2 | TRBV6-4
CSVETSGRLNEQYF | TRBJ2-7 | TRBV29-1
CASSDRLTSYNEQFF | TRBJ2-1 | TRBV6-4
CSVPAPEGGSYEQYF | TRBJ2-7 | TRBV29-1
CATRRDWRGYTF | TRBJ1-2 | TRBV6-6
CASSRRTGGNNEQFF | TRBJ2-1 | TRBV7-8
CASSFSKFYEQYF | TRBJ2-7 | TRBV27
CAISVTRDEQFF | TRBJ2-1 | TRBV10-3
CASSLQDGSYEQYF | TRBJ2-7 | TRBV7-8
CASTIGGRDYGYTF | TRBJ1-2 | TRBV7-2
CASNVYSTDTQYF | TRBJ2-3 | TRBV6-1
CASSRGSRDTDTQYF | TRBJ2-3 | TRBV11-3
CASSPSNRATEAFF | TRBJ1-1 | TRBV5-1
CASSPLAGRTDTQYF | TRBJ2-3 | TRBV19
CASSPGLLAPLSYNEQFF | TRBJ2-1 | TRBV7-9
CASSLVPPNTEAFF | TRBJ1-1 | TRBV7-8
CASSFGTSGRGNTDTQYF | TRBJ2-3 | TRBV7-9
CASSLVSFYEQYF | TRBJ2-7 | TRBV5-1
CTSSPRQESNTEAFF | TRBJ1-1 | TRBV1
CASSPRDSSYEQYF | TRBJ2-7 | TRBV18
CASSEVAGAVTNQPQHF | TRBJ1-5 | TRBV10-1
CASSLLINQPQHF | TRBJ1-5 | TRBV5-5
CASSPREVSNQPQHF | TRBJ1-5 | TRBV19
CAISDGQAYGYTF | TRBJ1-2 | TRBV10-3
CASSIPSGAPYGYTF | TRBJ1-2 | TRBV28
CASSFRLASTDTQYF | TRBJ2-3 | TRBV28
CASSLGVGPYEQYF | TRBJ2-7 | TRBV27